The clone carrying this T cell receptor (beta chain) occurred a few times. The target antigen is unknown. The study isolated at least 6.5 million PBMCs from each sample. A second PCR, run for 7 to 11 cycles, used a sample-barcoded 5' primer plus a J-beta primer mix. MiXCR was run by TCRdb on the 5' RACE reads, yielding one entry per CDR3 protein. The data hold 780,000 or so distinct CDR3 sequences, with about 53% observed a single time. This CDR3 has 14 residues. With 5 bases clipped from V and 0 bases from J, the junction kept 4 bases outside the gene matches. These data belong to a study of blood T cells in healthy people across ages. Study-level results: Older individuals had lower TCR beta diversity per million T cells (the decline was roughly linear).

V is TRBV12-3 or TRBV12-4 and J is TRBJ2-7; 7 nucleotides agree with TRBD1. The sequence was collected from a man older than 75 in good health. Input material: blood. CDR3 coding DNA: TGTGCCAGCAGTCCCTGGGACAGCTCCTACGAGCAGTACTTC. Its protein product is CASSPWDSSYEQYF.